The 6 T cell receptor beta chains below were found in one sample sequenced in a study of blood T cell repertoires in COVID-19. Using immunoSEQ multiplex PCR, the repertoire was profiled, and TCRdb retains in-frame clones only, with some absent. The sample holds over 55,000 clones, 75% to 90% seen once. The sample taken for sequencing was peripheral blood. The source of these receptors is a man aged 50-59 years with active COVID-19.

The chain links TRBV29-1 to TRBJ2-1; 12 bases map to TRBD2. The CDR3 has 17 residues. V was clipped by 0 bases and J by 3 bases; unmatched bases: 6. Germline assignment: CDR1 SQVTM and CDR2 ANQGSEA. As DNA, the CDR3 is TGCAGCGTTGAAGAAGTTAGGACTAGCGGGATCTACAATGAGCAGTTCTTC. This codes for CSVEEVRTSGIYNEQFF.

This clone has a single count. This sequence joins TRBV28 and TRBJ1-2, with D possibly matching TRBD1 (6 bases). Germline V gives CDR1 MDHEN, CDR2 SYDVKM. This CDR3 comprises 13 residues. Trimming left V 7 bases short and J 0 bases short, with 9 bases between. This CDR3 reads CASNTGTNYGYTF. CDR3 bases: TGTGCCAGCAATACAGGGACTAACTATGGCTACACCTTC.

The chain combines TRBV6-1 with TRBJ2-7; D is possibly TRBD1 (6 bases). CDR1 is MNHNS, CDR2 SASEGT, per germline. The CDR3 runs to 14 residues. Trimming took off 2 bases at V and 4 bases at J, with 12 bases between the two ends. DNA of the CDR3: TGTGCCAGCAGTGAATCGGTCAGGGGATACGAGCAGTACTTC. It translates to CASSESVRGYEQYF.

This clone occurred once. V usage is TRBV28 and J usage is TRBJ2-7; a weak D match, TRBD1 (6 bases). Germline V CDR1 and CDR2: MDHEN, SYDVKM. This CDR3 contains 14 residues. Between the trimmed V and J ends, which lost 6 bases and 4 bases, there was a span of 16 bases. CDR3 DNA sequence: TGTGCCAGCAGCCGACCGAGGGGGTTGTACGAGCAGTACTTC. Its protein product is CASSRPRGLYEQYF. The whole variable domain, filled in from reference TRBV28 and TRBJ2-7, reads DVKVTQSSRYLVKRTGEKVFLECVQDMDHENMFWYRQDPGLGLRLIYFSYDVKMKEKGDIPEGYSVSREKKERFSLILESASTNQTSMYLCASSRPRGLYEQYFGPGTRLTVT.

This clone was seen a handful of times. The chain links TRBV12-3 or TRBV12-4 to TRBJ2-4; tentative D call: TRBD1 (6 bases). V lost 5 bases and J lost 7, with 12 bases in between. The CDR3 is 13 residues long. The CDR3: CASSLDRSNIQYF. The CDR3 bases are TGTGCCAGCAGTCTGGACAGAAGCAACATTCAGTACTTC.

V gene TRBV15 combines with J gene TRBJ1-2; TRBD1 agrees at 12 bases. Germline V gene sequence: CDR1 LNHNV, CDR2 YYDKDF (reference sequence). CDR3 length: 17 amino acids. V dropped 3 bases and J dropped 5; count of bases not matched to a gene: 10. The CDR3 DNA sequence: TGTGCCACCAGCAGGGCCGGGACAGGGGGCGCTGGATATGGCTACACCTTC. It is translated as CATSRAGTGGAGYGYTF.